This T cell receptor beta chain is drawn from a study of blood T cell repertoires in COVID-19. The overall study: Donors in the United States, Italy and Spain gave samples during acute or convalescent COVID-19. Sample material is recorded as cDNA or gDNA derived from T cells, B-cell-depleted T cells, or PBMCs.

CDR1 and CDR2 from the germline V gene are SEHNR and FQNEAQ (reference sequence). CDR3 size: 17 residues. Losses at the gene ends were 7 bases for V and 0 bases for J; bases not matched to a gene: 14. As processed by the authors: Estimation of nucleated cell counts was performed using reference gene primer amplification. Some clones are missing from TCRdb's copy, which holds only in-frame ones; the method was immunoSEQ multiplex PCR. V, J and clone size are taken as reported in that table, and D and trimming were inferred from the DNA itself. The sample carries approximately 300,000 clones, around four fifths recorded once.

This chain connects TRBV7-9 to TRBJ1-1; 7 bases line up with TRBD1. The receptor's source is a woman aged 50 to 60 with acute or convalescent COVID-19. What was sequenced was peripheral blood. For the CDR3, the DNA is TGTGCCAGCAAAAAATCCGGGACAGACATAATGAACACTGAAGCTTTCTTT. Translating it yields CASKKSGTDIMNTEAFF.